This T cell receptor (beta chain) was obtained from a study of blood T cell repertoires in COVID-19. Study details: From the United States, Italy and Spain came samples of acute and convalescent COVID-19. The analysed material was cDNA or gDNA that came from T cells, B-cell-depleted T cells, or PBMCs.

Authors' processing steps: Quantification of nucleated cells was approximated via reference gene primer amplification. Generated by immunoSEQ multiplex PCR, the TCRdb table keeps only in-frame clones and is missing some. From that table come the V and J calls and clone size; the DNA was used to work out D and trimming. Of about 480,000 clones in the sample, around 88% were seen once. The CDR3 is 14 residues long. V was pared by 4 bases and J by 8 bases, with 5 bases of the junction left unmatched. The V gene's germline CDR1 is SGHRS and CDR2 YFSETQ. Sample: peripheral blood. The receptor was isolated from a woman aged 25 to 45 with acute or convalescent COVID-19. The rearrangement joins TRBV5-1 to TRBJ1-4; 10 bases agree with TRBD1. The CDR3 DNA follows: TGCGCCAGCAGCCCCACGGGACAGGGGGAAAAACTGTTTTTT. Residues: CASSPTGQGEKLFF.